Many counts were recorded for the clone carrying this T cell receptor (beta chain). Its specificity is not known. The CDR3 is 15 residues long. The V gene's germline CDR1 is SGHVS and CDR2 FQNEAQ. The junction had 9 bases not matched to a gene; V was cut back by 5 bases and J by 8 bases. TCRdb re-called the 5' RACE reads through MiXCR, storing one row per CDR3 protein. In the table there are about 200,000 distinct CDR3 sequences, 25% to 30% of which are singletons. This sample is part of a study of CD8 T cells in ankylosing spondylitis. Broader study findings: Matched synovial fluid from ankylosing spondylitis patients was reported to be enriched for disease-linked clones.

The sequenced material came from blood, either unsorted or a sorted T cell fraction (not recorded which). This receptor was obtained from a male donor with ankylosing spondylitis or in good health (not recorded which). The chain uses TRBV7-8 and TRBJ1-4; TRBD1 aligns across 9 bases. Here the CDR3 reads CASSVRTGVMEKLFF. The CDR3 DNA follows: TGTGCCAGCAGCGTCAGGACAGGGGTTATGGAAAAACTGTTTTTT.